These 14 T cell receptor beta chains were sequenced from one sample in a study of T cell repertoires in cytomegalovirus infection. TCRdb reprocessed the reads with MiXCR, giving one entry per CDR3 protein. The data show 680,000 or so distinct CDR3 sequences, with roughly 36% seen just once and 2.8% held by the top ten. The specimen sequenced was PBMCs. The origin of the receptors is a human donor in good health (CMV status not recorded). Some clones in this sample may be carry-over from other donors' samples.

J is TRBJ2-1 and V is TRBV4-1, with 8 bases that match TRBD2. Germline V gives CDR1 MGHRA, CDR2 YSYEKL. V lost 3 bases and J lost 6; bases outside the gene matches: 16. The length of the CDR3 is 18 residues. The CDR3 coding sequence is TGCGCCAGCAGCCAGAATCCCCTAGAGCGGGGGCCCTCCAATGAGCAGTTCTTC. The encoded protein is CASSQNPLERGPSNEQFF.

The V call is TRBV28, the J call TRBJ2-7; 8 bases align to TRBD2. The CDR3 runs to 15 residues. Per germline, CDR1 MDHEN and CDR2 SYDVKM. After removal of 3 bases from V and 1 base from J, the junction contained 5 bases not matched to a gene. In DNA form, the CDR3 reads TGTGCCAGCAGTTTCGGGCGGGAGGTATCCTACGAGCAGTACTTC. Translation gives CASSFGREVSYEQYF.

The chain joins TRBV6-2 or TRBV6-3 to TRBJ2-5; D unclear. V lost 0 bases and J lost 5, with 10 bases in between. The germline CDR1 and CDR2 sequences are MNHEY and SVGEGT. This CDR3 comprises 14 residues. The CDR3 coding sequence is TGTGCCAGCAGTTACTCGAAAGTTAGCGAGACCCAGTACTTC. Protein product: CASSYSKVSETQYF.

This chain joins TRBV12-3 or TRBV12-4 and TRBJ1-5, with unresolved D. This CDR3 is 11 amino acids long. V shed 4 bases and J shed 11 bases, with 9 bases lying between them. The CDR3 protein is CASSYLGAQHF. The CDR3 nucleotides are TGTGCCAGCAGTTACCTGGGTGCCCAGCATTTT.

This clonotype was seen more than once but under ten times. In DNA, the CDR3 is TGTGCCATCAGCGACTCTACAGGGATGAACACTGAAGCTTTCTTT. Encoded protein: CAISDSTGMNTEAFF. This chain joins TRBV10-3 and TRBJ1-1; a possible D gene is TRBD1 (6 bases). The CDR3 totals 15 residues. The germline gives CDR1 ENHRY, CDR2 SYGVKD. With 6 bases removed from V and 0 bases from J, the gap between germline ends came to 14 bases.

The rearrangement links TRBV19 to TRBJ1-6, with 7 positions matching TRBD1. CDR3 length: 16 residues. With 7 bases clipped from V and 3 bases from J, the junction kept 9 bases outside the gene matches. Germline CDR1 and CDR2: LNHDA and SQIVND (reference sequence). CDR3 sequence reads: CASKWTGRDYNSPLHF. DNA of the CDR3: TGTGCCAGTAAGTGGACAGGCCGTGACTATAATTCACCCCTCCACTTT.

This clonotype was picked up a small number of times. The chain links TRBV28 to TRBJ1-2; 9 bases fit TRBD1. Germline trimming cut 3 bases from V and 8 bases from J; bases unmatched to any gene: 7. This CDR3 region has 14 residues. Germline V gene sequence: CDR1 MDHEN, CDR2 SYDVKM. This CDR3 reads CASSFTGQGLGYTF. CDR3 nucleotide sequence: TGTGCCAGCAGTTTCACGGGACAGGGTCTCGGCTACACCTTC.

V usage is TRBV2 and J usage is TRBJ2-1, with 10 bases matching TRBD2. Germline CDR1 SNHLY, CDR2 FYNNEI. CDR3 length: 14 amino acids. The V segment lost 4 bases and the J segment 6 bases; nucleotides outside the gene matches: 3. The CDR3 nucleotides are TGTGCCAGCAGTGTGGTAGCGGGGGGCAATGAGCAGTTCTTC. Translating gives CASSVVAGGNEQFF.

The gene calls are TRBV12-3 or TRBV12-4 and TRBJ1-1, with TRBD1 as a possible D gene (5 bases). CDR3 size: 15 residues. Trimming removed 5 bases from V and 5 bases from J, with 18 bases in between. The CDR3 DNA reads TGTGCCAGCAGTAGGAGATCTACCAAGGGGACTGAAGCTTTCTTT. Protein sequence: CASSRRSTKGTEAFF.

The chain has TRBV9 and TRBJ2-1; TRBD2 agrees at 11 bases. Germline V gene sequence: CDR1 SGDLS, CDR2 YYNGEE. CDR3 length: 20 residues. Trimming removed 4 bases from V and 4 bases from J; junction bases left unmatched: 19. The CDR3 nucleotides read TGTGCCAGCAGCAGAACCAAGGGACTCGGGACTAGCGGATCGTACAATGAGCAGTTCTTC. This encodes CASSRTKGLGTSGSYNEQFF. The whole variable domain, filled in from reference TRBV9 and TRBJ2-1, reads DSGVTQTPKHLITATGQRVTLRCSPRSGDLSVYWYQQSLDQGLQFLIQYYNGEERAKGNILERFSAQQFPDLHSELNLSSLELGDSALYFCASSRTKGLGTSGSYNEQFFGPGTRLTVL.

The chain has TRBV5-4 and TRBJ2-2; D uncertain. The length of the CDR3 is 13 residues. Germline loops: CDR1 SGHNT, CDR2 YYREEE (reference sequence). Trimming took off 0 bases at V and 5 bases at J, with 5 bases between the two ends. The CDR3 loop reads CASSLAPTGELFF. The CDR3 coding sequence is TGTGCCAGCAGCTTGGCTCCAACCGGGGAGCTGTTTTTT.

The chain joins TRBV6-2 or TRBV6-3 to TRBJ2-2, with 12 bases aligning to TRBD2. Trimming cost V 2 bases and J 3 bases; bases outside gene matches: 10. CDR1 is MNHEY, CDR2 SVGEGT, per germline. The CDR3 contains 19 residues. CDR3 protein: CASSYHLAGGPRDTGELFF. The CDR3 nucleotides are TGTGCCAGCAGTTACCACCTAGCGGGAGGGCCGAGGGACACCGGGGAGCTGTTTTTT.

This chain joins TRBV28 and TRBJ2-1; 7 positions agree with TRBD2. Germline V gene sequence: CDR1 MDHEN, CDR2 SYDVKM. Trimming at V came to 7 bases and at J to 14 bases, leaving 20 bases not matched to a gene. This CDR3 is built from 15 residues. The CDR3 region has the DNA TGTGCCAGCACCCTCCGAGCGGCGGGAGAAAAAGAGGAGTTCTTC. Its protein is CASTLRAAGEKEEFF.

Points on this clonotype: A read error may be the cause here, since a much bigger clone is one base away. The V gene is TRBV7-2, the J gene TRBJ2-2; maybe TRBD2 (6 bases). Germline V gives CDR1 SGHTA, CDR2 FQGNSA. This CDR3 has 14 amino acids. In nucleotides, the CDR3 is TGTGCCAGCGCCGGACTCAAGAACACCGGGGGGCTGTTTTTT. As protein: CASAGLKNTGGLFF.